These 18 T cell receptor beta chains came from one sample sequenced in a study of blood T cell repertoires in COVID-19. Assay used: immunoSEQ multiplex PCR; TCRdb lists only in-frame clones, some missing. Among about 130,000 clones listed, approximately 90% were seen once. Specimen: peripheral blood. The source is a man in his sixties with COVID-19, enrolled during active disease.

There are a few counts of this clone. The V gene is TRBV30, the J gene TRBJ2-4; 12 nucleotides align to TRBD2. Germline lookup yields CDR1 GTSNPN and CDR2 SVGIG (reference sequence). V gave up 4 bases and J gave up 1 base; unmatched junction bases: 14. The CDR3 length is 19 residues. CDR3 loop: CAWNLRASGGASAKNIQYF. DNA of the CDR3: TGTGCCTGGAACTTGAGGGCTAGCGGGGGGGCGAGTGCCAAAAACATTCAGTACTTC.

This rearrangement joins TRBV5-1 to TRBJ2-3; the match to TRBD2 covers 15 bases. After removal of 4 bases from V and 0 bases from J, the junction contained 6 bases not matched to a gene. The CDR3 totals 18 residues. CDR1 SGHRS and CDR2 YFSETQ come from the germline V gene. The CDR3 DNA reads as TGCGCCAGCAGCCCGGGACTAGCGGGGGGCTCTAGCACAGATACGCAGTATTTT. As protein: CASSPGLAGGSSTDTQYF.

The J gene is TRBJ1-2, the V gene TRBV18, with 7 bases aligning to TRBD1. Germline-derived CDR1 and CDR2 are KGHSH and LQKENI. This CDR3 contains 15 residues. V lost 3 bases, J lost 4 bases, and 8 bases stayed unmatched. Here the CDR3 reads CASSPLDRAGYGYTF. CDR3 nucleotide sequence: TGTGCCAGCTCACCCCTCGACAGGGCCGGCTATGGCTACACCTTC.

The rearrangement joins TRBV5-4 to TRBJ1-2; maybe TRBD1 (5 bases). The CDR3 consists of 15 residues. The germline V gene has CDR1 SGHNT and CDR2 YYREEE (reference sequence). V was clipped by 2 bases and J by 8 bases, with 19 bases between them. The CDR3 DNA reads TGTGCCAGCAGCTTTACGTCAGGGTCCTTGGGAGGCTACACCTTC. As protein: CASSFTSGSLGGYTF.

The V gene is TRBV11-2, the J gene TRBJ2-5, with 7 bases lining up with TRBD2. Unmatched junction bases numbered 7, after V lost 0 bases and J lost 9 bases. Germline V gene sequence: CDR1 SGHAT, CDR2 FQNNGV. The CDR3 covers 14 residues. The CDR3 is CASSLEPLGGAQYF. Written as DNA, the CDR3 is TGTGCCAGCAGCTTAGAACCTCTGGGGGGGGCCCAGTACTTC.

V is TRBV6-5 and J is TRBJ2-3; a weak D match, TRBD2 (6 bases). The V and J ends lost 0 bases and 3 bases respectively, with 10 bases between them. The CDR3 consists of 15 residues. In germline, CDR1 is MNHEY, CDR2 SVGAGI. CDR3 protein: CASSYSRLDTDTQYF. CDR3 coding DNA: TGTGCCAGCAGTTACTCGAGACTAGATACAGATACGCAGTATTTT.

V and J are TRBV19 and TRBJ1-6; D remains ambiguous. V dropped 6 bases and J dropped 3 bases, with 15 bases sitting between them. The CDR3 extends over 16 amino acids. Looked up from germline, CDR1 is LNHDA and CDR2 is SQIVND (reference sequence). The CDR3: CASSQTGGNYNSPLHF. CDR3 bases: TGTGCCAGTAGCCAAACCGGAGGAAACTATAATTCACCCCTCCACTTT.

This chain uses TRBV19 with TRBJ1-6; 8 nucleotides agree with TRBD1. With 3 bases clipped from V and 14 bases from J, the junction kept 12 bases outside the gene matches. Germline V gene lookup returns CDR1 LNHDA and CDR2 SQIVND (reference sequence). The CDR3 length is 15 residues. CDR3 sequence (DNA): TGTGCCAGTAGTATCCAGGGGGCTCCCCTTTTAGCCCTCCACTTT. This sequence encodes CASSIQGAPLLALHF. The variable domain in full, completed from reference TRBV19 and TRBJ1-6, reads DGGITQSPKYLFRKEGQNVTLSCEQNLNHDAMYWYRQDPGQGLRLIYYSQIVNDFQKGDIAEGYSVSREKKESFPLTVTSAQKNPTAFYLCASSIQGAPLLALHFGNGTRLTVT.

The chain joins TRBV9 to TRBJ2-7; possible D gene TRBD2, 6 bases. Germline CDR1 SGDLS, CDR2 YYNGEE. The germline V and J ends were trimmed by 3 bases and 2 bases, with 15 bases remaining between them. The CDR3 extends over 15 amino acids. The CDR3 DNA is TGTGCCAGCAGCGAAGGTGGGGACTCAACCTACGAGCAGTACTTC. It is translated as CASSEGGDSTYEQYF.

J is TRBJ2-7 and V is TRBV21-1; TRBD2, the D gene given by the table, was not confirmed from the DNA. TRBV21-1 is labeled a pseudogene. The CDR3 is made up of 12 amino acids. The CDR3 sequence: CASFGGPWEQYF. CDR3 nucleotides: TGTGCCAGCTTCGGGGGGCCTTGGGAGCAGTACTTC.

V usage is TRBV19 and J usage is TRBJ1-1, with D perhaps matching TRBD1 (6 bases). V was clipped by 5 bases and J by 1 base, with 11 bases between them. The CDR3 is made up of 14 amino acids. Germline V gives CDR1 LNHDA, CDR2 SQIVND (reference sequence). In DNA form, the CDR3 reads TGTGCCAGTAGTTTGACAGGAGCGAACACTGAAGCTTTCTTT. Translating gives CASSLTGANTEAFF.

The rearrangement uses TRBV11-3 and TRBJ2-1; a weak D match, TRBD1 (6 bases). CDR1 is SGHNT, CDR2 YENEEA, per germline. This CDR3 spans 15 amino acids. Trimming cost V 1 base and J 4 bases, with 11 bases left between them. The chain's CDR3 is CASSLAGASYNEQFF. CDR3 coding DNA: TGTGCCAGCAGCTTAGCAGGGGCGTCTTACAATGAGCAGTTCTTC.

This chain connects TRBV2 to TRBJ1-3, with TRBD1 matching 9 bases. The ends lost 3 bases at V and 10 bases at J; junction bases unmatched: 7. CDR3 size: 14 residues. From germline, CDR1 is SNHLY and CDR2 FYNNEI. The CDR3: CASSDSTGGWTIYF. Written as DNA, the CDR3 is TGTGCCAGCAGTGATTCGACAGGGGGGTGGACCATATATTTT.

The chain has TRBV15 and TRBJ1-2, with D unclear. Germline assignment: CDR1 LNHNV and CDR2 YYDKDF (reference sequence). This CDR3 is 14 amino acids long. The V end was cut by 0 bases, the J end by 7 bases, with 12 bases between. This CDR3 reads CATSRERPPFGYTF. CDR3 in DNA: TGTGCCACCAGCAGAGAGCGCCCCCCTTTTGGCTACACCTTC.

This clone appeared a single time. The V call is TRBV7-3, the J call TRBJ2-1; 11 nucleotides agree with TRBD2. J lost 9 bases, V lost 5 bases, and 12 bases had no gene match. The germline CDR1 and CDR2 sequences are SGHTA and FQGTGA. This CDR3 has 16 amino acids. CDR3 bases: TGTGCCAGCAGCCCCTCCCCTAGCGGGGGGCAGGGTGAGCAGTTCTTC. Protein sequence: CASSPSPSGGQGEQFF.

The chain employs TRBV18 and TRBJ1-1, with no clear D. V was cut by 4 bases and J by 1 base, with 10 bases left in between. The CDR3 is 14 residues long. CDR1 is KGHSH, CDR2 LQKENI, per germline. The CDR3 spells CASSHGFSNTEAFF. As DNA, the CDR3 is TGTGCCAGCTCACACGGGTTTTCGAACACTGAAGCTTTCTTT.

The V gene is TRBV12-3 or TRBV12-4, the J gene TRBJ1-5; no firm D call. The CDR3 length is 13 residues. V lost 6 bases and J 1 base, leaving 7 bases between the germline ends. In nucleotides, the CDR3 is TGTGCCAGCAGCCCGGAGAGCAATCAGCCCCAGCATTTT. The encoded protein is CASSPESNQPQHF.

The rearrangement joins TRBV4-2 to TRBJ2-2; D call uncertain. Germline CDR1 reads LGHNA; CDR2 reads YNFKEQ. The CDR3 runs to 16 residues. The V end lost 4 bases, the J end lost 0 bases, and 12 bases lay between the germline ends. CDR3 residues: CASSPHIQTNTGELFF. The DNA for the CDR3 is TGTGCCAGCAGCCCACATATACAAACGAACACCGGGGAGCTGTTTTTT.